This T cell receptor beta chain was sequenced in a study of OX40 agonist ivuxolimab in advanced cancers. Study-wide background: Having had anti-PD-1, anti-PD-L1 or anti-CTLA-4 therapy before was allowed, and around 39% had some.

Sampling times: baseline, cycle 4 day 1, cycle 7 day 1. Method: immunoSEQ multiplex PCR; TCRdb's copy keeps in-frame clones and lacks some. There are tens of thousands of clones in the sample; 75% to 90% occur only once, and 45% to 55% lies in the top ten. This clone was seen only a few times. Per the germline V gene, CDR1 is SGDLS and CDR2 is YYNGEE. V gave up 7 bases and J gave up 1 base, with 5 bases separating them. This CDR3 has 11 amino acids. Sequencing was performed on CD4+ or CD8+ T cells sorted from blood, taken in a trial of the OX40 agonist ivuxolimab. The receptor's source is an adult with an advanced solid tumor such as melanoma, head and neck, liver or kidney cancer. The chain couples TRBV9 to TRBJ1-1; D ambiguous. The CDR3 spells CASGENTEAFF. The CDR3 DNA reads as TGTGCCAGCGGTGAGAACACTGAAGCTTTCTTT.